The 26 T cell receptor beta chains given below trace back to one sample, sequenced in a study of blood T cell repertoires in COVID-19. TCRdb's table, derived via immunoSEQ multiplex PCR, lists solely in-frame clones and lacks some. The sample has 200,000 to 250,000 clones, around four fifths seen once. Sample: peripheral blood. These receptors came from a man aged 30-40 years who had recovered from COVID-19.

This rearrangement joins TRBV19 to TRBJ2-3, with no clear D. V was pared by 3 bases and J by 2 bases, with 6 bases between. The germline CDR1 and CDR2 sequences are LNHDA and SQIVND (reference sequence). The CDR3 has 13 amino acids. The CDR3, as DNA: TGTGCCAGTAGTATCGGAGCCACAGATACGCAGTATTTT. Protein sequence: CASSIGATDTQYF. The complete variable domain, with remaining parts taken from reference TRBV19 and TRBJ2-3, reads DGGITQSPKYLFRKEGQNVTLSCEQNLNHDAMYWYRQDPGQGLRLIYYSQIVNDFQKGDIAEGYSVSREKKESFPLTVTSAQKNPTAFYLCASSIGATDTQYFGPGTRLTVL.

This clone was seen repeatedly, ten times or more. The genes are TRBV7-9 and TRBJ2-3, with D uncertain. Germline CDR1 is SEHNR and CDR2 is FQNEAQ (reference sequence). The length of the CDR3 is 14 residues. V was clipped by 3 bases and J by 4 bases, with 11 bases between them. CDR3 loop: CASSFGAGADTQYF. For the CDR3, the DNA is TGTGCCAGCAGCTTCGGAGCCGGCGCAGATACGCAGTATTTT.

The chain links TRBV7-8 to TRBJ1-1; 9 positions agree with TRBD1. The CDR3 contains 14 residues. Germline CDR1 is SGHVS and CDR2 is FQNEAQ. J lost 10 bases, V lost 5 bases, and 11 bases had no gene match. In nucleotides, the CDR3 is TGTGCCAGCAGCGCCGCCGGGACAGGGAGGACAGCTTTCTTT. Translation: CASSAAGTGRTAFF.

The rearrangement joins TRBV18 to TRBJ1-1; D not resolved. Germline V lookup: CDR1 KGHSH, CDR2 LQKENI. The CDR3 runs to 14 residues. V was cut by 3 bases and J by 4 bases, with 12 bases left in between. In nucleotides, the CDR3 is TGTGCCAGCTCACCGCCGGGTGTGCGCACTGAAGCTTTCTTT. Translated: CASSPPGVRTEAFF.

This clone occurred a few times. Here the CDR3 reads CASSIDRLNQPQHF. Written as DNA, the CDR3 is TGTGCCAGCAGCATTGACAGGCTCAACCAGCCCCAGCATTTT. V gene TRBV6-6 combines with J gene TRBJ1-5, with D possibly matching TRBD1 (6 bases). Trimming pared 6 bases from V and 7 bases from J, leaving 16 bases between. Germline lookup yields CDR1 MNHNY and CDR2 SVGAGI (reference sequence). The CDR3 has 14 amino acids.

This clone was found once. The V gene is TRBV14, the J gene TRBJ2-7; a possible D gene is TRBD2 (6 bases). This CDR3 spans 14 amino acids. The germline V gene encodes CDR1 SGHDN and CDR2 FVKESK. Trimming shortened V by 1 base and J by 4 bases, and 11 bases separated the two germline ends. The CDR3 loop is CASSQVKGLYEQYF. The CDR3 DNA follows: TGTGCCAGCAGCCAAGTAAAGGGACTTTACGAGCAGTACTTC.

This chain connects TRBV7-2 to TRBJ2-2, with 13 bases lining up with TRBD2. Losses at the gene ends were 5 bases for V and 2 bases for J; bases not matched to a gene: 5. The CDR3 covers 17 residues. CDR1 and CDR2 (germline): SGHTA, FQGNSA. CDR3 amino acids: CASSPRLAGGNTGELFF. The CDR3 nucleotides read TGTGCCAGCAGCCCGAGACTAGCGGGGGGAAACACCGGGGAGCTGTTTTTT.

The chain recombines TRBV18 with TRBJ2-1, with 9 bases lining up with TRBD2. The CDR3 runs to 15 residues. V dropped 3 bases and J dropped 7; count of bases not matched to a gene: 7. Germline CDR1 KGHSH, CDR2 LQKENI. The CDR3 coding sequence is TGTGCCAGCTCACCTACTCGCGGGGGGGTTAATGAGCAGTTCTTC. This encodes CASSPTRGGVNEQFF.

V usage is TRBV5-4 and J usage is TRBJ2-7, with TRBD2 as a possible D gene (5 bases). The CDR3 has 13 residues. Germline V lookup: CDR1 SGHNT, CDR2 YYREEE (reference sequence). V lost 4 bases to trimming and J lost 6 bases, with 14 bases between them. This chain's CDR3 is CASSTHGGGEQYV. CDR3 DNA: TGTGCCAGCAGCACTCACGGAGGTGGCGAGCAGTACGTC.

Here the CDR3 reads CASIFGTKQFF. The DNA of the CDR3 is TGCGCCAGCATCTTCGGGACAAAGCAGTTCTTC. The chain recombines TRBV10-2 with TRBJ2-1; D might be TRBD1 (6 bases). V was pared by 7 bases and J by 11 bases, with 12 bases between. The CDR3 runs 11 residues. In germline, CDR1 is WSHSY, CDR2 SAAADI.

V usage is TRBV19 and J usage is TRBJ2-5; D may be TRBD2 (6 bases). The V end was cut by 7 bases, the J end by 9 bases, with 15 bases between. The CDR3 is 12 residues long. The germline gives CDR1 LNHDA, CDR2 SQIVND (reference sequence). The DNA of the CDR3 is TGTGCCAGTACCTCCACCGCGGGGTCCCAGTACTTC. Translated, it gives CASTSTAGSQYF.

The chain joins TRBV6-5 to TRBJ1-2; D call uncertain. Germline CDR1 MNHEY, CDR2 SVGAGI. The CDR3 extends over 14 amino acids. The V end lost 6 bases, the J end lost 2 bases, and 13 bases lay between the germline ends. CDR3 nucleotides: TGTGCCAGCAGCCCCGCGGGAAGAAACTATGGCTACACCTTC. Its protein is CASSPAGRNYGYTF.

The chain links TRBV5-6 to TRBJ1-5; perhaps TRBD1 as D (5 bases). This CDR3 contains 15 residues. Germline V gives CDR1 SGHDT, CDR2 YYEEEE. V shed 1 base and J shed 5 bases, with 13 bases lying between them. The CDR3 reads CASSLWGREDQPQHF. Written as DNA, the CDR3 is TGTGCCAGCAGCTTGTGGGGCAGGGAGGATCAGCCCCAGCATTTT. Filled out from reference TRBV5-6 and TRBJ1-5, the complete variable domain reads DAGVTQSPTHLIKTRGQQVTLRCSPKSGHDTVSWYQQALGQGPQFIFQYYEEEERQRGNFPDRFSGHQFPNYSSELNVNALLLGDSALYLCASSLWGREDQPQHFGDGTRLSIL.

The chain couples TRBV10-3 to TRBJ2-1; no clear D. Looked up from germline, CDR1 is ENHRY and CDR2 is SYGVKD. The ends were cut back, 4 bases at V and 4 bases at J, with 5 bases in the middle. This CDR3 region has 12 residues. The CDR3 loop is CAISAEYNEQFF. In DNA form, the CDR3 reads TGTGCCATCAGTGCGGAGTACAATGAGCAGTTCTTC.

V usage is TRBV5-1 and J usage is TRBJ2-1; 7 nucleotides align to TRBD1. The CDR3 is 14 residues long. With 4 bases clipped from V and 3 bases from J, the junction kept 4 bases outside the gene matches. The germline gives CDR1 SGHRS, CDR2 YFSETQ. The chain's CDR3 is CASSLQGFYNEQFF. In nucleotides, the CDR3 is TGCGCCAGCAGCCTACAGGGGTTCTACAATGAGCAGTTCTTC.

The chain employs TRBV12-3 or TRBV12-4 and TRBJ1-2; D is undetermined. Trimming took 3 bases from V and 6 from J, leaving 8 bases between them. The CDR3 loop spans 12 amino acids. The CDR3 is CASSFAPDGYTF. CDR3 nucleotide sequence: TGTGCCAGCAGTTTCGCTCCGGATGGCTACACCTTC.

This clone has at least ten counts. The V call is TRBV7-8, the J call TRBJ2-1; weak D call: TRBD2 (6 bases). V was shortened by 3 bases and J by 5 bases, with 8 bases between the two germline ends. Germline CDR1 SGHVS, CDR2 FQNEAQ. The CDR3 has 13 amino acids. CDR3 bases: TGTGCCAGCAGCTTGGGGACTCACAATGAGCAGTTCTTC. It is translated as CASSLGTHNEQFF.

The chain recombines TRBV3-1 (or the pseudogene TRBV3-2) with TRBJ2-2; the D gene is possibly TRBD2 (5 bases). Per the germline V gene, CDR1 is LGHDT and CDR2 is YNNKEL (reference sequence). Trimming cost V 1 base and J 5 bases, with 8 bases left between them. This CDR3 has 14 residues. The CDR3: CASSQARGTGELFF. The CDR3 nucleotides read TGTGCCAGCAGCCAAGCACGGGGAACCGGGGAGCTGTTTTTT.

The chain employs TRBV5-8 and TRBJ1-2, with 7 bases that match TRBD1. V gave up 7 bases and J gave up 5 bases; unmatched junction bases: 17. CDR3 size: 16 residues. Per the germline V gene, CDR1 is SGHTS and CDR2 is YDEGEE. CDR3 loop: CASVGPPAGGLYGYTF. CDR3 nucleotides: TGTGCCAGCGTGGGCCCCCCGGCAGGGGGTCTTTATGGCTACACCTTC.

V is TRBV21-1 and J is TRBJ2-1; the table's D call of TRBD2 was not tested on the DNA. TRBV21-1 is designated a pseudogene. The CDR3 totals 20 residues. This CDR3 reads CASSKARRTSGGATYNEQFF. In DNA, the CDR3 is TGTGCCAGCAGCAAAGCGCGTCGGACTAGCGGGGGGGCAACCTACAATGAGCAGTTCTTC.

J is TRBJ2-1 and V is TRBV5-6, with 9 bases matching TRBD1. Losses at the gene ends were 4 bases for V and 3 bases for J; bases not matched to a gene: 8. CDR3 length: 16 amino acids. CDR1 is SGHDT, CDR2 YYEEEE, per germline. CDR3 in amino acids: CASSQVTGGSYNEQFF. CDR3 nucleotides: TGTGCCAGCAGCCAAGTTACAGGGGGCAGCTACAATGAGCAGTTCTTC. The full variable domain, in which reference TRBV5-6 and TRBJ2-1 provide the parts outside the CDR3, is DAGVTQSPTHLIKTRGQQVTLRCSPKSGHDTVSWYQQALGQGPQFIFQYYEEEERQRGNFPDRFSGHQFPNYSSELNVNALLLGDSALYLCASSQVTGGSYNEQFFGPGTRLTVL.

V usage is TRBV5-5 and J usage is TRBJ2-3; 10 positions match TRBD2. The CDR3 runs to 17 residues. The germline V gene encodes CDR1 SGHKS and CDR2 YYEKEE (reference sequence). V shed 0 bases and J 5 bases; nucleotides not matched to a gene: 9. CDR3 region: CASSLEVAGGDIDTQYF. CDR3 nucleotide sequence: TGTGCCAGCAGCTTGGAAGTAGCGGGGGGTGATATAGATACGCAGTATTTT.

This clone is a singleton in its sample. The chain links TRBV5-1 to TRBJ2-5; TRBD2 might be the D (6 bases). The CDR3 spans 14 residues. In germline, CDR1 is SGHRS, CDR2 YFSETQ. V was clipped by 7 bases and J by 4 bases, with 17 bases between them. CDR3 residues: CASGYMEGRETQYF. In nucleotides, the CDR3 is TGCGCCAGCGGTTACATGGAGGGGCGAGAGACCCAGTACTTC. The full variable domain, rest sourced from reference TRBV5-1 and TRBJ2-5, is KAGVTQTPRYLIKTRGQQVTLSCSPISGHRSVSWYQQTPGQGLQFLFEYFSETQRNKGNFPGRFSGRQFSNSRSEMNVSTLELGDSALYLCASGYMEGRETQYFGPGTRLLVL.

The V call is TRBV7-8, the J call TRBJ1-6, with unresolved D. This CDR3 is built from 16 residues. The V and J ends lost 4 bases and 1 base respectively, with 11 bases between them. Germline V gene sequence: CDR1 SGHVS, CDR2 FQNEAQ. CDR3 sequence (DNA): TGTGCCAGCAGCTGGGCCGAGGGTTCCTATAATTCACCCCTCCACTTT. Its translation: CASSWAEGSYNSPLHF.

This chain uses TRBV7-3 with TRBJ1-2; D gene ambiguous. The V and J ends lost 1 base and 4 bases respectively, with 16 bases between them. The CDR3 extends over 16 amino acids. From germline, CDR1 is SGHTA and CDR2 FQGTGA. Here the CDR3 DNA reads TGTGCCAGCAGCTTAATGGGCGCGCCTGCACCCTATGGCTACACCTTC. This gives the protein CASSLMGAPAPYGYTF.

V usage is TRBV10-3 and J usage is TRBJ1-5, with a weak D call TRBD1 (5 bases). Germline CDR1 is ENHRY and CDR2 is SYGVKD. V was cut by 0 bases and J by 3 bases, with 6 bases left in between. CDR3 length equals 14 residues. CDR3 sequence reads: CAISESGANQPQHF. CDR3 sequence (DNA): TGTGCCATCAGTGAGTCAGGGGCCAATCAGCCCCAGCATTTT.